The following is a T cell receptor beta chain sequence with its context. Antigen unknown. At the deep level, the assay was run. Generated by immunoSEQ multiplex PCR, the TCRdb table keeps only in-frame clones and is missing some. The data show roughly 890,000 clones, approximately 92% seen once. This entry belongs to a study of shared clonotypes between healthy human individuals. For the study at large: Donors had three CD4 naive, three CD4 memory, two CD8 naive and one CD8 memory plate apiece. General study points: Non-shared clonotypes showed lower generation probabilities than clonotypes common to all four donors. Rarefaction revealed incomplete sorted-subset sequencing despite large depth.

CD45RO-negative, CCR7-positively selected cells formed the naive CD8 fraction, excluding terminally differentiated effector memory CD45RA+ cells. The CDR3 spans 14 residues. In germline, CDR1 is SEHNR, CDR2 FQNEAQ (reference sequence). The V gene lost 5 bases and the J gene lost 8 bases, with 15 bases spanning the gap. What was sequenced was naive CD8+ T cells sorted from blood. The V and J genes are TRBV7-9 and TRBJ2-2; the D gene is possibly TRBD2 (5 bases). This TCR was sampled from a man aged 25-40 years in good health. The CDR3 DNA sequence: TGTGCCAGCAGCCCCCCTATGAGGGCTGGGGAGCTGTTTTTT. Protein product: CASSPPMRAGELFF.